This T cell receptor (beta chain) comes out of a study of T cells in Graves' hyperthyroidism and ophthalmopathy. Whole-study findings and limits: The model made its ophthalmopathy prediction, and onset followed a median around six months later. Most thyroid-expanded clonotypes above 0.001 were also found in blood.

This clonotype turned up a few times. Its antigen is undetermined. Uncontrolled infection, other autoimmune disease, pregnancy or lactation led to exclusion. On the basis of clinical symptoms, serum thyroxine and TRAb, thyroid ultrasound and orbital computed tomography, diagnoses were made. The source material, RNA transcripts, was used to amplify TCR beta CDR3 regions. HTBI primers were used for first-round RT-PCR of the TCR CDR3. TCRdb analysed the multiplex PCR reads with MiXCR anew, one entry per CDR3 protein. This table holds 650,000 to 800,000 distinct CDR3 sequences, nearly 45% found once. The germline V gene encodes CDR1 SNHLY and CDR2 FYNNEI. The CDR3 runs to 16 residues. V lost 6 bases to trimming and J lost 4 bases, with 21 bases between them.

The sample comprised peripheral blood or thyroid tissue (not recorded which). This TCR came from an adult man with Graves' disease, either hyperthyroidism or ophthalmopathy (not recorded which). The chain employs TRBV2 and TRBJ1-2; possibly TRBD1 for D (6 bases). The CDR3 loop is CASSWTGQPLSYGYTF. Written as DNA, the CDR3 is TGTGCCAGCAGCTGGACCGGACAGCCGCTAAGCTATGGCTACACCTTC. Filled out from reference TRBV2 and TRBJ1-2, the complete variable domain reads EPEVTQTPSHQVTQMGQEVILRCVPISNHLYFYWYRQILGQKVEFLVSFYNNEISEKSEIFDDQFSVERPDGSNFTLKIRSTKLEDSAMYFCASSWTGQPLSYGYTFGSGTRLTVV.